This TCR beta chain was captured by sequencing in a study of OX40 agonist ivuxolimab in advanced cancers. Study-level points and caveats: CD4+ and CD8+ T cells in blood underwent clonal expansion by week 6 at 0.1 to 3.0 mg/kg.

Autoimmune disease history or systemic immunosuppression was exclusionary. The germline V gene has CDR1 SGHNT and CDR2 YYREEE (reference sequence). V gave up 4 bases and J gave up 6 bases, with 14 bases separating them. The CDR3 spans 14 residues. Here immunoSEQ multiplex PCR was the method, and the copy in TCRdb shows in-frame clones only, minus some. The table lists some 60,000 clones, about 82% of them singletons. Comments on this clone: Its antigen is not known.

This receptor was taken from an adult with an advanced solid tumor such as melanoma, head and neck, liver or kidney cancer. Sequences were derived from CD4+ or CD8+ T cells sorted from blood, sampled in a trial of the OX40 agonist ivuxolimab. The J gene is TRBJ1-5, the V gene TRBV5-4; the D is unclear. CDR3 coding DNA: TGTGCCAGCAGCGGTCTAGCAACTAGTCAGCCCCAGCATTTT. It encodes CASSGLATSQPQHF.